These T cell receptor beta chains were read from a single sample in a study of beta chain features in type 1 diabetes. Libraries were prepared by immunoSEQ multiplex PCR; TCRdb keeps only in-frame clonotypes and omits some of them. This sample has roughly 260,000 clones, with 11% found just once. Input material: naive CD4+ T cells from blood. The receptor set was obtained from a young man with type 1 diabetes. Both conserved end residues are trimmed from each CDR3.

>TRBJ2-7|TRBV28
ASGPGSSYEQY
>TRBJ2-7|TRBV5-4
ASSLDGGSYEQY
>TRBJ2-2|TRBV7-9
ASSLFGGNTGELF
>TRBJ1-2|TRBV5-1
ASSPGTGGGYT
>TRBJ2-3|TRBV19
ASSIAGADTQY
>TRBJ2-1|TRBV7-8
ASSLGLAGSSYNEQF
>TRBJ2-7|TRBV6-5
ASSSGATSYEQY
>TRBJ2-3|TRBV28
ASSLGLAGADTQY
>TRBJ2-2|TRBV5-1
ASSLDGLNTGELF
>TRBJ2-1|TRBV29-1
STGGIYNEQF
>TRBJ1-2|TRBV29-1
SVEQRDSRGYT
>TRBJ2-6|TRBV7-2
ASSLYQSGANVLT
>TRBJ2-1|TRBV4-3
ASSHEGGDDEQF
>TRBJ2-7|TRBV11-1
ASSLEQGIYEQY
>TRBJ1-1|TRBV19
ASSLRGLNTEAF
>TRBJ2-7|TRBV30
AWRLAYSTYEQY
>TRBJ2-4|TRBV9
ASSEGQGGKNIQY
>TRBJ1-1|TRBV30
AGTQQGGTEAF
>TRBJ1-6|TRBV30
AWSVSQGISPLH
>TRBJ2-2|TRBV10-3
AISVFGQATNTGELF
>TRBJ2-7|TRBV20-1
SASRAYEQY
>TRBJ2-2|TRBV7-3
ASSPIRGTGELF
>TRBJ1-2|TRBV2
ASSPQAGGYT
>TRBJ1-4|TRBV5-4
ASSLGGSLNVELF
>TRBJ2-3|TRBV5-6
ASSSGSDTQY
>TRBJ2-3|TRBV10-3
AIRGASTDTQY
>TRBJ2-7|TRBV4-2
ASSQGGRGGLYEQY
>TRBJ2-1|TRBV5-1
ASSLGQGSYNEQF
>TRBJ2-1|TRBV6-5
ASSYEGQGVGEQF
>TRBJ1-6|TRBV2
ATTGDNSPLH
>TRBJ1-4|TRBV7-9
ASSLKGGDRNEKLF
>TRBJ2-7|TRBV25-1
ATQGAPAYEQY
>TRBJ2-3|TRBV19
ASGHRRRDTDTQY
>TRBJ1-6|TRBV19
ASGKSGQSNSPLH
>TRBJ2-5|TRBV7-9
ASSLASEETQY
>TRBJ2-1|TRBV7-3
ASSDTNSIGEQF
>TRBJ2-3|TRBV5-4
ASSPGLGADTQY
>TRBJ2-3|TRBV6-5
ASRRTDYTDTQY
>TRBJ2-4|TRBV5-6
ASSLPGVAKNIQY
>TRBJ1-2|TRBV28
ATSLGRGYGYT
>TRBJ2-7|TRBV6-5
ASRTGNEQY
>TRBJ2-3|TRBV5-1
ASSRDRESDTQY
>TRBJ2-7|TRBV11-2
ASSPRLAGGPYEQY
>TRBJ2-5|TRBV1
TSSQASLAGGQETQY
>TRBJ2-1|TRBV29-1
SVEDLTGGYLLYEQF